This T cell receptor (beta chain) was documented in a study of blood T cell repertoires in COVID-19. Looking at the study overall: PBMCs, B-cell-depleted T cells, or T cells were the source of the cDNA or gDNA that made up the material.

The germline CDR1 and CDR2 sequences are MNHEY and SVGEGT. This CDR3 region has 13 residues. V shed 4 bases and J 8 bases; nucleotides not matched to a gene: 4. In the original processing: The assay estimated nucleated cells by amplifying reference gene primers. The protocol was immunoSEQ multiplex PCR, while the TCRdb copy is restricted to in-frame clones and leaves out a portion. V and J calls and clone size are given by that table; D and trimming were obtained from the DNA. Of 200,000 to 250,000 clones listed, approximately 85% are singletons. Seattle researchers signed up patients amid active infection and tracked them longitudinally.

The TCR originated in a woman in her 70s with COVID-19, enrolled during active disease. The specimen was peripheral blood. The V call is TRBV6-2 or TRBV6-3, the J call TRBJ2-1; 8 nucleotides align to TRBD1. This CDR3 reads CASSSQGAHEQFF. The DNA of the CDR3 is TGTGCCAGCAGTTCCCAGGGGGCCCATGAGCAGTTCTTC.